The source of this TCR beta chain is a study of neurological immune-mediated disorders. There are many counts of this clonotype. The length of the CDR3 is 17 residues. The V end was cut by 7 bases, the J end by 5 bases, with 29 bases between. Looked up from germline, CDR1 is DFQATT and CDR2 is SNEGSKA (reference sequence). From 2 million PBMCs stored at -80 C, the unsorted libraries were generated. TCRdb re-derived calls from the 5' RACE reads in MiXCR, one entry per CDR3 protein. The top ten hold over 0.95% of the sample, which has 80,000 to 85,000 distinct CDR3 sequences, just over 2.5% seen once. This TCR was recovered from a woman in her twenties or thirties with multiple sclerosis. J is TRBJ1-1 and V is TRBV20-1, with no clear D. The material sequenced was PBMCs. The CDR3 DNA is TGCAGTGGCTCGGGGTGGAGGGATGGTGGGGTAAGGACTGAAGCTTTCTTT. As protein: CSGSGWRDGGVRTEAFF.